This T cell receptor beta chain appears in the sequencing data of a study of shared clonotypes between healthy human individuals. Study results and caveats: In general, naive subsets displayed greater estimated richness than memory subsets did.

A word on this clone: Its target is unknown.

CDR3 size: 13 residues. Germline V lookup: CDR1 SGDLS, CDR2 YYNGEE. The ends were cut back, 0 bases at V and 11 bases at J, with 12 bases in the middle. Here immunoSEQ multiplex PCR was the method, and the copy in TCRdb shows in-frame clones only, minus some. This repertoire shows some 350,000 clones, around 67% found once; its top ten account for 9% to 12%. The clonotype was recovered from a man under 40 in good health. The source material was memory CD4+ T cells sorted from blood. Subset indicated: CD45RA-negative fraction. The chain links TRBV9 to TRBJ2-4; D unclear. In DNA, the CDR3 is TGTGCCAGCAGCGTAGACGGGTCAAGCCTTCAGTACTTC. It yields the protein CASSVDGSSLQYF.